This T cell receptor (beta chain) emerged from a study of cytomegalovirus exposure and HLA in healthy donors. Study information: From about 179 million T cells, an earlier analysis saw roughly 120 million unique TCR beta sequences. Study-wide findings and caveats: Investigators reported about 160 TCR beta chains as tied to cytomegalovirus. Of the V segments, some could not be distinguished, including TRBV6-2 and TRBV6-3, and were excluded.

PCR was performed using 60 Vbeta and 13 Jbeta primers. Generated by immunoSEQ multiplex PCR, the TCRdb table keeps only in-frame clones and is missing some. The table shows roughly 150,000 clones, with about three quarters occurring only once. The germline CDR1 and CDR2 sequences are SNHLY and FYNNEI. V lost 4 bases, J lost 5 bases, and 8 bases lay in between. The CDR3 has 12 amino acids. As to this clone: The target antigen is unknown.

Specimen: PBMCs. The clonotype was recovered from a woman aged 25 to 39 in good health and CMV-seronegative. The chain carries TRBV2 and TRBJ1-2, with D possibly matching TRBD1 (5 bases). The CDR3 loop reads CASSAGNYGYTF. The DNA for the CDR3 is TGTGCCAGCAGTGCAGGGAATTATGGCTACACCTTC.